This paragraph covers one T cell receptor (beta chain) sequence. CDR3 length equals 16 residues. V shed 5 bases, J shed 2 bases, and the junction held 3 bases outside the gene matches. Germline V gene data show CDR1 as MNHEY and CDR2 as SVGEGT. This specimen belongs to a study of blood T cell repertoires in COVID-19. The table came from immunoSEQ multiplex PCR; TCRdb's copy has only in-frame clones and leaves some out. The sample lists 200,000 to 250,000 clones, 85% to 90% occurring once. The chain combines TRBV6-2 or TRBV6-3 with TRBJ2-2; TRBD2 matches at 12 bases. Sequencing was carried out using peripheral blood. This TCR was sampled from a man aged 50 to 59 with COVID-19, enrolled during active disease. CDR3 in DNA: TGTGCCAGCAGTACTAGCGGGGGGTTCAACACCGGGGAGCTGTTTTTT. Its protein product is CASSTSGGFNTGELFF.